Below, 21 T cell receptor beta chains from the same sample are listed, as sequenced in a study of T cells in Graves' hyperthyroidism and ophthalmopathy. RNA transcripts yielded amplified TCR beta CDR3 regions. During a first-round RT-PCR of the TCR CDR3, the HTBI primer set was used. Each CDR3 protein gets one entry after TCRdb re-called the multiplex PCR reads with MiXCR. The data contain some 300,000 distinct CDR3 sequences, roughly 17% of them singletons. Sequencing was done on a sample of blood. These receptors were collected from a man aged 25-40 years with Graves' hyperthyroidism.

The gene calls are TRBV3-1 and TRBJ1-3; 9 nucleotides line up with TRBD1. This CDR3 is built from 16 residues. Germline V lookup: CDR1 LGHDT, CDR2 YNNKEL (reference sequence). The V and J ends lost 5 bases and 2 bases, in that order; junction bases with no gene match: 7. CDR3 sequence reads: CASSFPGQGTGNTIYF. CDR3 sequence (DNA): TGTGCCAGCAGCTTCCCGGGACAGGGAACTGGAAACACCATATATTTT.

The table lists this clonotype with many counts. The V and J genes are TRBV2 and TRBJ2-3, with a possible D match to TRBD2 (5 bases). This CDR3 spans 14 amino acids. V lost 6 bases, J lost 3 bases, and 13 bases lay in between. Germline loops: CDR1 SNHLY, CDR2 FYNNEI. CDR3 loop: CASSGEYRTDTQYF. Here the CDR3 DNA reads TGTGCCAGCAGCGGGGAGTATCGAACAGATACGCAGTATTTT.

Many counts were recorded for this clonotype. This chain joins TRBV20-1 and TRBJ1-2, with D perhaps TRBD1 (5 bases). The CDR3 has 12 residues. Deletions cut 3 bases from V and 4 bases from J, with 9 bases between. Germline V lookup: CDR1 DFQATT, CDR2 SNEGSKA (reference sequence). CDR3 sequence: CSASRASYGYTF. The CDR3 bases are TGCAGTGCTAGCAGGGCTTCCTATGGCTACACCTTC.

This chain joins TRBV3-1 and TRBJ2-1, with 13 bases matching TRBD2. V was clipped by 6 bases and J by 6 bases; unmatched bases: 5. The CDR3 has 15 residues. Germline V lookup: CDR1 LGHDT, CDR2 YNNKEL (reference sequence). The CDR3, as DNA: TGTGCCAGCAGACCCGGACTAGCGGGAGTCAATGAGCAGTTCTTC. Translated, it gives CASRPGLAGVNEQFF.

This clonotype came up many times. This chain links TRBV5-1 with TRBJ2-4; 8 bases line up with TRBD2. The CDR3 covers 16 residues. Unmatched junction bases numbered 6, after V lost 4 bases and J lost 0 bases. CDR1 and CDR2 (germline): SGHRS, YFSETQ. In DNA form, the CDR3 reads TGCGCCAGCAGCCCTCAACTAGCGGAAGCCAAAAACATTCAGTACTTC. Amino acids: CASSPQLAEAKNIQYF.

The chain combines TRBV12-3 or TRBV12-4 with TRBJ2-3; 9 bases align to TRBD1. The CDR3 spans 15 residues. The V gene end was trimmed by 4 bases and the J gene end by 2 bases; junction bases not matched to a gene: 4. The CDR3 DNA is TGTGCCAGCAGTTCGGACAGGGGCGTCACAGATACGCAGTATTTT. Translating gives CASSSDRGVTDTQYF.

This clonotype appeared a few times. The J gene is TRBJ2-7, the V gene TRBV4-2, with 12 bases lining up with TRBD2. Germline V lookup: CDR1 LGHNA, CDR2 YNFKEQ. Trimming at V came to 0 bases and at J to 3 bases, leaving 3 bases not matched to a gene. This CDR3 region has 16 residues. CDR3 bases: TGTGCCAGCAGCCAAGATTCACTAGCGGGAGGCTACGAGCAGTACTTC. Translating gives CASSQDSLAGGYEQYF.

This clonotype was counted only a few times. The rearrangement uses TRBV19 and TRBJ2-7; no clear D gene. Germline V CDR1 and CDR2: LNHDA, SQIVND (reference sequence). CDR3 length: 14 residues. With 3 bases removed from V and 4 bases from J, the gap between germline ends came to 13 bases. Here the CDR3 DNA reads TGTGCCAGTAGTATTGGACCCTCGGTATACGAGCAGTACTTC. Protein product: CASSIGPSVYEQYF.

Here the CDR3 reads CASSRQSVSGNTIYF. CDR3 in DNA: TGTGCCAGTAGCCGTCAAAGCGTCTCTGGAAACACCATATATTTT. The rearrangement joins TRBV19 to TRBJ1-3; D not certain. Germline V CDR1 and CDR2: LNHDA, SQIVND (reference sequence). Trimming removed 6 bases from V and 0 bases from J, with 12 bases in between. The CDR3 runs 15 residues.

The chain carries TRBV29-1 and TRBJ1-6, with TRBD1 matching 7 bases. The CDR3 covers 15 residues. With 5 bases clipped from V and 7 bases from J, the junction kept 11 bases outside the gene matches. Germline loops: CDR1 SQVTM, CDR2 ANQGSEA. The CDR3 spells CSVSIEGQRNSPLHF. DNA for the CDR3: TGCAGCGTTTCCATAGAGGGACAGAGAAATTCACCCCTCCACTTT.

V gene TRBV13 combines with J gene TRBJ2-7, with 7 bases identical to TRBD2. CDR1 PRHDT and CDR2 FYEKMQ come from the germline V gene (reference sequence). V lost 5 bases and J lost 3; bases outside the gene matches: 4. The CDR3 length is 13 residues. The CDR3 spells CASSLGLGYEQYF. The DNA for the CDR3 is TGTGCCAGCAGCCTTGGACTAGGCTACGAGCAGTACTTC.

The table lists this clonotype with many counts. The V gene is TRBV30, the J gene TRBJ2-7, with 7 bases fitting TRBD1. CDR3 size: 15 residues. Trimming removed 3 bases from V and 0 bases from J; junction bases left unmatched: 8. CDR1 and CDR2 from the germline V gene are GTSNPN and SVGIG (reference sequence). DNA for the CDR3: TGTGCCTGGAGGGTAACGAGACAGGGCTCCTACGAGCAGTACTTC. Protein: CAWRVTRQGSYEQYF. Full variable domain (outside the CDR3, taken from reference TRBV30 and TRBJ2-7): SQTIHQWPATLVQPVGSPLSLECTVEGTSNPNLYWYRQAAGRGLQLLFYSVGIGQISSEVPQNLSASRPQDRQFILSSKKLLLSDSGFYLCAWRVTRQGSYEQYFGPGTRLTVT.

V is TRBV20-1 and J is TRBJ1-4; TRBD1 matches 8 bases. The CDR3 sequence is 14 residues long. V was clipped by 6 bases and J by 8 bases; unmatched bases: 11. The germline gives CDR1 DFQATT, CDR2 SNEGSKA (reference sequence). Written as DNA, the CDR3 is TGCAGTGCGCGACCCGACAGGGGAGAAGAAAAACTGTTTTTT. It specifies CSARPDRGEEKLFF.

This clonotype was seen a few times. The rearrangement uses TRBV14 and TRBJ2-7; TRBD2 matches 10 bases. CDR3 size: 18 residues. Germline lookup yields CDR1 SGHDN and CDR2 FVKESK. The V segment lost 0 bases and the J segment 2 bases; nucleotides outside the gene matches: 10. In DNA, the CDR3 is TGTGCCAGCAGCCAAGATGGCGGCCTAGCGGGAGTGGCCTACGAGCAGTACTTC. It encodes CASSQDGGLAGVAYEQYF.

Details on this clonotype: One end of the junction fails to match germline, which may point to a read error. The V call is TRBV7-2, the J call TRBJ2-1; no definite D call. The germline V gene encodes CDR1 SGHTA and CDR2 FQGNSA. The CDR3 loop spans 13 amino acids. Here the CDR3 reads CSSRTTRAHEQFF. CDR3 bases: TGTTCCAGCAGAACCACCCGCGCCCACGAGCAGTTCTTC.

The rearrangement uses TRBV19 and TRBJ1-1, with D unclear. The CDR3 extends over 14 amino acids. Deletions cut 4 bases from V and 3 bases from J, with 12 bases between. CDR1 is LNHDA and CDR2 is SQIVND in the germline V gene (reference sequence). The CDR3 loop reads CASSTLFTDTEAFF. Written as DNA, the CDR3 is TGTGCCAGTAGTACTCTTTTCACGGACACTGAAGCTTTCTTT.

In this sample, this clonotype turned up many times. J is TRBJ2-2 and V is TRBV3-1; a weak D match, TRBD2 (6 bases). V dropped 10 bases and J dropped 1 base, with 16 bases sitting between them. CDR1 and CDR2 (germline): LGHDT, YNNKEL (reference sequence). The CDR3 is 15 amino acids. The CDR3 DNA reads TGTGCCACCTCTCCGGGACTCTGGAACACCGGGGAGCTGTTTTTT. Translated: CATSPGLWNTGELFF. Combining the CDR3 with reference TRBV3-1 and TRBJ2-2 gives the whole variable domain DTAVSQTPKYLVTQMGNDKSIKCEQNLGHDTMYWYKQDSKKFLKIMFSYNNKELIINETVPNRFSPKSPDKAHLNLHINSLELGDSAVYFCATSPGLWNTGELFFGEGSRLTVL.

This clonotype was seen many times. V gene TRBV11-2 combines with J gene TRBJ2-7, with D possibly matching TRBD2 (5 bases). Trimming shortened V by 6 bases and J by 2 bases, and 17 bases separated the two germline ends. The CDR3 contains 15 residues. CDR1 and CDR2 (germline): SGHAT, FQNNGV. This CDR3 is CASRRPSGKTYEQYF. The CDR3 DNA sequence: TGTGCCAGCAGACGGCCCTCCGGGAAAACCTACGAGCAGTACTTC. The variable domain in full, completed from reference TRBV11-2 and TRBJ2-7, reads EAGVAQSPRYKIIEKRQSVAFWCNPISGHATLYWYQQILGQGPKLLIQFQNNGVVDDSQLPKDRFSAERLKGVDSTLKIQPAKLEDSAVYLCASRRPSGKTYEQYFGPGTRLTVT.

This clonotype has a count of ten or more. The V and J genes are TRBV3-1 and TRBJ2-5, with D possibly TRBD1 on 6 matching bases. This CDR3 has 13 amino acids. V dropped 6 bases and J dropped 3 bases, with 11 bases sitting between them. Germline lookup yields CDR1 LGHDT and CDR2 YNNKEL (reference sequence). The CDR3 here is CASRTYREETQYF. DNA for the CDR3: TGTGCCAGCAGGACATACAGGGAAGAGACCCAGTACTTC.

This clonotype was observed a few times. The V and J genes are TRBV2 and TRBJ1-6; 8 bases match TRBD1. Germline CDR1 is SNHLY and CDR2 is FYNNEI. The CDR3 is 13 residues long. The J segment lost 9 bases and the V segment lost 7 bases, leaving 5 bases of the junction unmatched. For the CDR3, the DNA is TGTGCCAGCAACGGACAGGGAAGTTCACCCCTCCACTTT. This codes for CASNGQGSSPLHF. Full variable domain (rest looked up from reference TRBV2 and TRBJ1-6): EPEVTQTPSHQVTQMGQEVILRCVPISNHLYFYWYRQILGQKVEFLVSFYNNEISEKSEIFDDQFSVERPDGSNFTLKIRSTKLEDSAMYFCASNGQGSSPLHFGNGTRLTVT.

This clonotype came up a few times. The chain uses TRBV19 and TRBJ2-1; D ambiguous. CDR1 and CDR2 from the germline V gene are LNHDA and SQIVND (reference sequence). Trimming took 5 bases from V and 7 from J, leaving 12 bases between them. The CDR3 has 13 amino acids. The CDR3 region has the DNA TGTGCCAGTAGTGCCACTGAAGGAAATGAGCAGTTCTTC. Residues: CASSATEGNEQFF.